This paragraph reports one TCR beta chain. Donors gave ten milliliters of peripheral blood apiece. This CDR3 comprises 14 residues. Germline values: CDR1 LGHNA, CDR2 YNFKEQ. V gave up 0 bases and J gave up 6 bases, with 8 bases separating them. These data are taken from a study of blood T cells in healthy people across ages. With a J-beta primer mix and a sample-barcoded 5' primer, a second PCR ran about 6 to 11 cycles. All cDNA molecules were each tagged by a template-switch adaptor with 12 random nucleotides. TCRdb used MiXCR to reprocess the 5' RACE reads, holding one entry per CDR3 protein. The sample lists about 1,500,000 distinct CDR3 sequences, 42% occurring once.

The sequenced material came from blood. The clonotype was recovered from a woman younger than 35 in good health. J is TRBJ2-2 and V is TRBV4-2; D not resolved. DNA of the CDR3: TGTGCCAGCAGCCAAGATTTGCGCTCCGGGGAGCTGTTTTTT. This codes for CASSQDLRSGELFF.